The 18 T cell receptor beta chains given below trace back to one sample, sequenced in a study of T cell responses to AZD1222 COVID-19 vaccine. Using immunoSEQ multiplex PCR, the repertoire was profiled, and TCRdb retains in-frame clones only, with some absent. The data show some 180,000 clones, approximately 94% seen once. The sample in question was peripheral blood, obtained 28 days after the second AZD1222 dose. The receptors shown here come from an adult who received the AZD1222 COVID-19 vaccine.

The CDR3 spells CSADDTRKQYF. The CDR3 coding sequence is TGCAGTGCTGATGACACCAGAAAGCAGTACTTC. The genes are TRBV20-1 and TRBJ2-7, with D unresolved. Germline V gene lookup returns CDR1 DFQATT and CDR2 SNEGSKA (reference sequence). There are 11 residues in the CDR3. Trimming removed 5 bases from V and 8 bases from J, with 13 bases in between.

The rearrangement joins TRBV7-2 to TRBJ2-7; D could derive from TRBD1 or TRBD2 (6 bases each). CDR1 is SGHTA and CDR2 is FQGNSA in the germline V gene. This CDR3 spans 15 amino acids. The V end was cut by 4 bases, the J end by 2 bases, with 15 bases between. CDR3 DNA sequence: TGTGCCAGCAGCTCCGACGGGGGCTTAACCTACGAGCAGTACTTC. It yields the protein CASSSDGGLTYEQYF. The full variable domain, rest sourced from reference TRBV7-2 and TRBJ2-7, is GAGVSQSPSNKVTEKGKDVELRCDPISGHTALYWYRQSLGQGLEFLIYFQGNSAPDKSGLPSDRFSAERTGGSVSTLTIQRTQQEDSAVYLCASSSDGGLTYEQYFGPGTRLTVT.

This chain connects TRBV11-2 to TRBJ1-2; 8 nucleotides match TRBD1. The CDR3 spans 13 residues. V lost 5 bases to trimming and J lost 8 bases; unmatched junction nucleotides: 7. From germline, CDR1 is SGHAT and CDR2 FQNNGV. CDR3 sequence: CASSLSSGGGYTF. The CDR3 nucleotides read TGTGCCAGCAGCCTGTCCTCAGGGGGCGGCTACACCTTC.

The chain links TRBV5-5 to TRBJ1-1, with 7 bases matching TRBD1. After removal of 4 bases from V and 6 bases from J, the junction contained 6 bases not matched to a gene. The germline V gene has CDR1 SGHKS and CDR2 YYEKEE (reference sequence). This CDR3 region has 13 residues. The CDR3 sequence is CASSPQDRAEAFF. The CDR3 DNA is TGTGCCAGCAGCCCCCAAGACAGGGCTGAAGCTTTCTTT.

The CDR3 reads CASSYINYGYTF. In DNA, the CDR3 is TGTGCCAGCAGTTATATAAACTATGGCTACACCTTC. The chain has TRBV12-3 or TRBV12-4 and TRBJ1-2; no clear D. The length of the CDR3 is 12 residues. The ends were cut back, 4 bases at V and 2 bases at J, with 5 bases in the middle.

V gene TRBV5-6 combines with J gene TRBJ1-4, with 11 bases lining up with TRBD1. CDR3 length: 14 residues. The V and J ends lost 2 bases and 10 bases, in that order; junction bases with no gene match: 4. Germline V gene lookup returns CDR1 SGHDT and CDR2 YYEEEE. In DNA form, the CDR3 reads TGTGCCAGCAGCTTTAGGACAGGGGGCGGAAAACTGTTTTTT. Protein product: CASSFRTGGGKLFF.

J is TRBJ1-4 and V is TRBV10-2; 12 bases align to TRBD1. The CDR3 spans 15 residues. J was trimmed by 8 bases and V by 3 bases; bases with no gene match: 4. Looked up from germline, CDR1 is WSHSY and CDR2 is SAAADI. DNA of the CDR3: TGCGCCAGCAGTGAAATCGGGACAGGGGGCGAAAAACTGTTTTTT. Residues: CASSEIGTGGEKLFF.

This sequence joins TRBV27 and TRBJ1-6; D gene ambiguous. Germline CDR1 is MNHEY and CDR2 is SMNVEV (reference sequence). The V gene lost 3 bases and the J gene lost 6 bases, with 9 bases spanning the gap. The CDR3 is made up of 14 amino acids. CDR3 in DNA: TGTGCCAGCAGTTTTGGGGTAGCTAATTCACCCCTCCACTTT. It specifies CASSFGVANSPLHF.

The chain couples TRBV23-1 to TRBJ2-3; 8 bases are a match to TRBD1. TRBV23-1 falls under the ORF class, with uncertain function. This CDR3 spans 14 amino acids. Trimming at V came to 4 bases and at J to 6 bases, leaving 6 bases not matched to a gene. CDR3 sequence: CASSLAGGSDTQYF. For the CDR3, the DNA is TGCGCCAGCAGTCTGGCAGGGGGCTCGGATACGCAGTATTTT.

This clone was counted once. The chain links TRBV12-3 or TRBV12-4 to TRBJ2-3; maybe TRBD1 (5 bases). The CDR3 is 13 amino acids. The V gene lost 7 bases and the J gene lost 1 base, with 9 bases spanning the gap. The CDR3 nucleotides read TGTGCCAGCATCCGCAGGGGCACAGATACGCAGTATTTT. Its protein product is CASIRRGTDTQYF.

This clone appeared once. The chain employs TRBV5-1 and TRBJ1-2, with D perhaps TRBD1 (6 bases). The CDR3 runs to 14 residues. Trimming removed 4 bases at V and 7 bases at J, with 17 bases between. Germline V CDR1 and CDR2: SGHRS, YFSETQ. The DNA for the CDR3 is TGCGCCAGCAGCGAGAAAACACAGGGTTCTGGCTACACCTTC. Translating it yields CASSEKTQGSGYTF.

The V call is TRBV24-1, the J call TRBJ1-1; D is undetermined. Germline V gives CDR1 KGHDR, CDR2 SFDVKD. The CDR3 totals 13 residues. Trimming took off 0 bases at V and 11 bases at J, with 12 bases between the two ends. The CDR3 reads CATSDLGPDGAFF. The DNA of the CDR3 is TGTGCCACCAGTGATTTGGGGCCGGACGGGGCTTTCTTT.

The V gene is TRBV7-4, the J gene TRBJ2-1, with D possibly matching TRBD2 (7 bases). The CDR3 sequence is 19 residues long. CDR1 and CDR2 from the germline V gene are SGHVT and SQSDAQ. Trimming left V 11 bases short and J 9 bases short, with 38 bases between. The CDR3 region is CAYPPILGTRGGRGSEQFF. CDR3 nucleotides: TGTGCCTACCCACCCATCTTGGGGACTCGCGGGGGCCGGGGGTCTGAGCAGTTCTTC. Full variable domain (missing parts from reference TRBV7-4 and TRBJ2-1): GAGVSQSPRYKVAKRGRDVALRCDSISGHVTLYWYRQTLGQGSEVLTYSQSDAQRDKSGRPSGRFSAERPERSVSTLKIQRTEQGDSAVYLCAYPPILGTRGGRGSEQFFGPGTRLTVL.

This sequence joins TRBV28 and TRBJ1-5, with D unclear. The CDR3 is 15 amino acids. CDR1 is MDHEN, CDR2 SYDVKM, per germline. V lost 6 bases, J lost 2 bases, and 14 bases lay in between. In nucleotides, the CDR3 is TGTGCCAGCAGCGAAGGAGGGCTGGGCAATCAGCCCCAGCATTTT. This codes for CASSEGGLGNQPQHF.

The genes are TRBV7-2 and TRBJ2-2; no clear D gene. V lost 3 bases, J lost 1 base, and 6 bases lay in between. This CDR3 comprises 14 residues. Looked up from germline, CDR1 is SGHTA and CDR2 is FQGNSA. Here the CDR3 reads CASSFHGNTGELFF. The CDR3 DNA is TGTGCCAGCAGCTTCCACGGGAACACCGGGGAGCTGTTTTTT.

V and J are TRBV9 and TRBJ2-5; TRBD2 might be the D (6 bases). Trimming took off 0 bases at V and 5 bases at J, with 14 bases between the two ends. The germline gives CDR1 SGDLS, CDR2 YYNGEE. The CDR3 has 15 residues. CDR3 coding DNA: TGTGCCAGCAGCGTAGCTGGGAGCGCGGGGGAGACCCAGTACTTC. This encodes CASSVAGSAGETQYF.

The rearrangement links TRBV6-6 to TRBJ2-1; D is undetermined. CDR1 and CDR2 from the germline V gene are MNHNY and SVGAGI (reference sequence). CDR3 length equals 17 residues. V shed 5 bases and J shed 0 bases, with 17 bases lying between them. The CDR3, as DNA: TGTGCCAGCAGTCCACGAGTAGTGACGACCTCCTACAATGAGCAGTTCTTC. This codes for CASSPRVVTTSYNEQFF.

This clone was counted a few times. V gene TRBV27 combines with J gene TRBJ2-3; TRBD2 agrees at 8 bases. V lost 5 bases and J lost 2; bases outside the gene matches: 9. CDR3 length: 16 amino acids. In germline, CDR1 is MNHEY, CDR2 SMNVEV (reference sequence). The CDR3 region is CASSPGVGLDTDTQYF. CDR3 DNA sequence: TGTGCCAGCAGTCCCGGTGTGGGACTAGACACAGATACGCAGTATTTT.